This TCR beta chain was sequenced in a study of CD8+ T cells in alopecia areata. Overall study: Among treated patients, oral tofacitinib was administered at 5 to 10 mg twice daily.

Study-level points and caveats: For lesional scalp, especially alopecia totalis/universalis, clonality was higher than in normal scalp.

About this clone: The target antigen is unknown.

Sequencing templates came from extracted RNA that was reverse transcribed into cDNA. Sequenced by immunoSEQ multiplex PCR; TCRdb stores in-frame clones only, minus some. Altogether 90,000 to 100,000 clones are present, less than 50% being singletons, with the ten largest covering about 0.79%. The TCR sequence derives from a human donor with alopecia areata. Sequenced input: CD4+ T cells sorted from blood.

CDR3 DNA: TGCAGCGTTCCGGGGACAGGGGTCGGCTGGGATGAGCAGTTCTTC. Amino acid sequence: CSVPGTGVGWDEQFF. The V gene is TRBV29-1, the J gene TRBJ2-1; 10 bases are a match to TRBD1. Germline loops: CDR1 SQVTM, CDR2 ANQGSEA. This CDR3 has 15 amino acids. Trimming took 5 bases from V and 8 from J; bases not matched to a gene: 12.